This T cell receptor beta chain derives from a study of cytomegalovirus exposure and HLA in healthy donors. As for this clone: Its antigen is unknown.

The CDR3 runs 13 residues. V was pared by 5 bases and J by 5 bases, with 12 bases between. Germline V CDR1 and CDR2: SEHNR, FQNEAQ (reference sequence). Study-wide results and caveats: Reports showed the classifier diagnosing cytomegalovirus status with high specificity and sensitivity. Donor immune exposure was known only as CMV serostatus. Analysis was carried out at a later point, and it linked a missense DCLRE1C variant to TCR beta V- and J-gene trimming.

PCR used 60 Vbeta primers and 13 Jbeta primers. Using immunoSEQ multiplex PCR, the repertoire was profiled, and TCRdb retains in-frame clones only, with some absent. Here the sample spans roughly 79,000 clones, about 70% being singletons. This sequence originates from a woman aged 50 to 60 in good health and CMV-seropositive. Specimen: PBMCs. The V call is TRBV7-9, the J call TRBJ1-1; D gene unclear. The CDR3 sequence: CASSTQLGTEAFF. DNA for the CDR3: TGTGCCAGCAGCACCCAACTAGGGACTGAAGCTTTCTTT.